The present TCR beta chain was sequenced within a study of control samples from healthy donors and cancer patients. Clones were sequenced by immunoSEQ multiplex PCR, and TCRdb holds only the in-frame ones, with some missing. The repertoire has 150,000 to 200,000 clones, 85% to 90% of them found once; the top ten carry 1.5% to 2%. This CDR3 has 15 amino acids. Germline CDR1 MNHEY, CDR2 SMNVEV (reference sequence). As to this clone: At one end, the junction sequence differs from germline, possibly due to a read error.

What was sequenced was blood. The chain employs TRBV27 and TRBJ2-7; D call uncertain. The sequence derives from a young man in good health. Here the CDR3 reads CASSPVGALISGFFF. CDR3 bases: TGTGCCAGCAGCCCTGTAGGAGCCCTAATCAGTGGGTTTTTCTTC.